The rows below give T cell receptor beta chains drawn from one sample of a study of T-cell reconstitution after alpha-beta-depleted transplantation in children. Each CDR3 protein gets one entry after TCRdb re-called the PCR reads with MiXCR. The sample includes about 400,000 distinct CDR3 sequences, about a sixth of them seen just once. Sequences were derived from PBMCs, mostly from graft donor cells, sampled 360 days after TCRalphabeta/CD19-depleted stem cell transplant. All receptors derive from a boy less than two years old who had a stem cell transplant for Wiskott-Aldrich syndrome, so the T cells may come from the graft donor. Both conserved end residues are part of each CDR3. The order of the fields is D gene, clone size, J gene, V gene, CDR3 protein, CDR3 DNA. D genes are given only for firm matches. A clone size is listed for some rows: how often the clone was seen (once, few, many), or a class if it is expanded.

NA	NA	TRBJ2-7	TRBV5-1	CASRPTVTPLYEQYF	TGCGCCAGCAGACCGACAGTTACTCCCCTCTACGAGCAGTACTTC
NA	NA	TRBJ2-7	TRBV19	CASSRARGDEQYF	TGTGCCAGTAGTAGGGCCAGGGGGGACGAGCAGTACTTC
NA	NA	TRBJ1-4	TRBV4-2	CASSQEDSGDEKLFF	TGTGCCAGCAGCCAAGAGGATTCAGGCGATGAAAAACTGTTTTTT
TRBD2	NA	TRBJ2-1	TRBV25-1	CASSDGYGRRNEQFF	TGTGCCAGCAGTGATGGGTACGGGAGGCGGAATGAGCAGTTCTTC
NA	many	TRBJ1-4	TRBV12-3/TRBV12-4	CASSLKEKLFF	TGTGCCAGCAGCTTAAAGGAAAAACTGTTTTTT
TRBD1	few	TRBJ1-1	TRBV11-2	CASSRGQGFAEAFF	TGTGCCAGCAGCCGTGGACAGGGGTTCGCTGAAGCTTTCTTT
TRBD2	few	TRBJ2-1	TRBV5-1	CASSFSGGAGEQFF	TGCGCCAGCAGCTTTAGCGGGGGGGCAGGTGAGCAGTTCTTC
TRBD1	NA	TRBJ2-1	TRBV24-1	CATSEAGTGYHEQFF	TGTGCCACCAGTGAGGCCGGGACAGGGTATCATGAGCAGTTCTTC
NA	NA	TRBJ1-2	TRBV11-2	CASSSTYRAARGYTF	TGTGCCAGCAGCTCGACCTACAGGGCGGCTAGGGGCTACACCTTC
NA	NA	TRBJ2-1	TRBV6-5	CASSYGQSGSYNEQFF	TGTGCCAGCAGTTACGGTCAGAGTGGGTCCTACAATGAGCAGTTCTTC
NA	few	TRBJ2-3	TRBV7-2	CASSWTGWGTDTQYF	TGTGCCAGCAGCTGGACGGGATGGGGCACAGATACGCAGTATTTT
TRBD1	few	TRBJ1-4	TRBV6-5	CASSYAGGEKLFF	TGTGCCAGCAGTTACGCAGGGGGTGAAAAACTGTTTTTT
NA	few	TRBJ1-1	TRBV12-3/TRBV12-4	CASSLGDGNTEAFF	TGTGCCAGCAGTTTAGGAGACGGGAACACTGAAGCTTTCTTT
NA	few	TRBJ2-5	TRBV15	CATSRDGTGTQYF	TGTGCCACCAGCAGAGATGGGACGGGGACCCAGTACTTC
NA	NA	TRBJ2-1	TRBV19	CASSMGRESSYNEQFF	TGTGCCAGTAGTATGGGGCGGGAAAGCTCCTACAATGAGCAGTTCTTC